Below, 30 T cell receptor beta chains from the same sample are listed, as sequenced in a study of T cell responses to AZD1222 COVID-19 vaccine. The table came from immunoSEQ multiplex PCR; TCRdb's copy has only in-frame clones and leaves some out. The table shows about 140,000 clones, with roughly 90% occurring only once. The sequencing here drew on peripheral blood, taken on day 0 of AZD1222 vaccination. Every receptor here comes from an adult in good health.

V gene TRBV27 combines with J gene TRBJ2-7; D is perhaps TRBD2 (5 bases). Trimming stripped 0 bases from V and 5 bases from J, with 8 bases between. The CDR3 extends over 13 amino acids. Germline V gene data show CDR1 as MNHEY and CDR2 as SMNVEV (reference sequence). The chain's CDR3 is CASSLSGENEQYF. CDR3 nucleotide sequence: TGTGCCAGCAGTTTATCCGGGGAAAACGAGCAGTACTTC.

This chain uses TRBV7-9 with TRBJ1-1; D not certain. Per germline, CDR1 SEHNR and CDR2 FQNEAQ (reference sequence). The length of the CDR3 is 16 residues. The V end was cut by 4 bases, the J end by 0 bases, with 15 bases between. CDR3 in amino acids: CASSSPLTGMNTEAFF. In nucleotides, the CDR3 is TGTGCCAGCAGCTCACCATTAACGGGTATGAACACTGAAGCTTTCTTT.

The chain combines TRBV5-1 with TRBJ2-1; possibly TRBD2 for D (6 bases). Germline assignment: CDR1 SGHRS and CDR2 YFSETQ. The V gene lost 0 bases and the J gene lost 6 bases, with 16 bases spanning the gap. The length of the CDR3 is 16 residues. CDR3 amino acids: CASSLVMARGTNEQFF. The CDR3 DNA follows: TGCGCCAGCAGCTTGGTTATGGCGCGCGGGACCAATGAGCAGTTCTTC.

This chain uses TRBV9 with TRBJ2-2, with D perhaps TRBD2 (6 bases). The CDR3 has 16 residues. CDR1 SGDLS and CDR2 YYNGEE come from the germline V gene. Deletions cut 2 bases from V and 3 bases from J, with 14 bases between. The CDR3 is CASSVTASGDTGELFF. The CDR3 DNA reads TGTGCCAGCAGCGTTACAGCCTCGGGGGACACCGGGGAGCTGTTTTTT.

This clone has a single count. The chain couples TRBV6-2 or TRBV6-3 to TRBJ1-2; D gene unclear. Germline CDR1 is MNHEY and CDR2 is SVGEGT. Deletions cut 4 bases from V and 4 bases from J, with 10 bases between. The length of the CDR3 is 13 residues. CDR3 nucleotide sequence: TGTGCCAGCAGTTCGAGTAAATTCTATGGCTACACCTTC. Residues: CASSSSKFYGYTF.

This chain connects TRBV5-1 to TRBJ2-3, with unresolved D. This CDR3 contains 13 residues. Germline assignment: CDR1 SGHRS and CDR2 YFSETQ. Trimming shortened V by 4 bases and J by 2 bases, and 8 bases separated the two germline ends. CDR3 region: CASSPFLTDTQYF. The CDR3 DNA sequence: TGCGCCAGCAGCCCTTTTCTCACAGATACGCAGTATTTT. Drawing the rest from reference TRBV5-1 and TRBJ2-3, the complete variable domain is KAGVTQTPRYLIKTRGQQVTLSCSPISGHRSVSWYQQTPGQGLQFLFEYFSETQRNKGNFPGRFSGRQFSNSRSEMNVSTLELGDSALYLCASSPFLTDTQYFGPGTRLTVL.

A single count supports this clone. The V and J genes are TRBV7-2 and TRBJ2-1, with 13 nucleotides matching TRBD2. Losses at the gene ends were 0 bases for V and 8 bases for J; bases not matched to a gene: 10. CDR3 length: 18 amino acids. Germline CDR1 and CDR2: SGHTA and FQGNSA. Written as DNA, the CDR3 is TGTGCCAGCAGCTTAGCAGGAGGTGGGACTAGCGGGGCCTATGAGCAGTTCTTC. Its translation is CASSLAGGGTSGAYEQFF.

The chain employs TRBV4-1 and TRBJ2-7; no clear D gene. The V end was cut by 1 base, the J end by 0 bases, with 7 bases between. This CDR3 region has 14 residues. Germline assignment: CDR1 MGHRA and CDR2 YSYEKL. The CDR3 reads CASSQAESSYEQYF. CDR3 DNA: TGCGCCAGCAGCCAAGCGGAGAGCTCCTACGAGCAGTACTTC.

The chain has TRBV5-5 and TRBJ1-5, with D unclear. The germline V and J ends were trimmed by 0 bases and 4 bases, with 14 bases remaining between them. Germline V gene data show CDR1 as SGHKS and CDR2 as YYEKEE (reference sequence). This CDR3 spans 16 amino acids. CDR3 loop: CASSLEFGVGNQPQHF. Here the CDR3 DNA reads TGTGCCAGCAGCTTGGAGTTTGGGGTCGGGAATCAGCCCCAGCATTTT. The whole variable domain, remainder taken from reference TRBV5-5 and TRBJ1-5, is DAGVTQSPTHLIKTRGQQVTLRCSPISGHKSVSWYQQVLGQGPQFIFQYYEKEERGRGNFPDRFSARQFPNYSSELNVNALLLGDSALYLCASSLEFGVGNQPQHFGDGTRLSIL.

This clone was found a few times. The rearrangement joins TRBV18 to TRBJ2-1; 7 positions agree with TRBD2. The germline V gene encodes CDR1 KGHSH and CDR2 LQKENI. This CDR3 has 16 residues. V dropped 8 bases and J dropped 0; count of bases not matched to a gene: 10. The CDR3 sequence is CASLPLADSSYNEQFF. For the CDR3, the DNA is TGTGCCAGCCTACCCCTAGCGGATAGCTCCTACAATGAGCAGTTCTTC.

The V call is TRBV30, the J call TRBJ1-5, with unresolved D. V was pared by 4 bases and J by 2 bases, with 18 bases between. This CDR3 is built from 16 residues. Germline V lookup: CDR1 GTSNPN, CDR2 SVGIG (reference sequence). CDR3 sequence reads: CAWTPGPDVGNQPQHF. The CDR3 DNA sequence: TGTGCCTGGACCCCGGGTCCAGATGTTGGCAATCAGCCCCAGCATTTT. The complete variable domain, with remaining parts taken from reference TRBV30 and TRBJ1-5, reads SQTIHQWPATLVQPVGSPLSLECTVEGTSNPNLYWYRQAAGRGLQLLFYSVGIGQISSEVPQNLSASRPQDRQFILSSKKLLLSDSGFYLCAWTPGPDVGNQPQHFGDGTRLSIL.

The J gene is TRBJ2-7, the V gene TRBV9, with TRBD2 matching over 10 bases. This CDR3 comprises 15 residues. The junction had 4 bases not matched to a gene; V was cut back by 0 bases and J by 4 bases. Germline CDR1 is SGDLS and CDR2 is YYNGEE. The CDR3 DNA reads TGTGCCAGCAGCGTAGGTGCTAGCGGGAGATACGAGCAGTACTTC. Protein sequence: CASSVGASGRYEQYF.

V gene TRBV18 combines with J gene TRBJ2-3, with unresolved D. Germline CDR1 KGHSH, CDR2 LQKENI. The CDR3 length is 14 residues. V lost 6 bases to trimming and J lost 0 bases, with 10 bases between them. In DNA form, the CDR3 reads TGTGCCAGCTCTCTGGGGATAAGCACAGATACGCAGTATTTT. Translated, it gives CASSLGISTDTQYF.

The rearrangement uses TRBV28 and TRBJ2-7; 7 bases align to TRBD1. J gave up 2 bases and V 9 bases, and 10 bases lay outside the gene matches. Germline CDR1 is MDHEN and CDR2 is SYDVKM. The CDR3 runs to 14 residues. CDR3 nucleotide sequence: TGTGCCAGTATCCCGACAGGGCACCCCTACGAGCAGTACTTC. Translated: CASIPTGHPYEQYF. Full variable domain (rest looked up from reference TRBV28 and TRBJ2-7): DVKVTQSSRYLVKRTGEKVFLECVQDMDHENMFWYRQDPGLGLRLIYFSYDVKMKEKGDIPEGYSVSREKKERFSLILESASTNQTSMYLCASIPTGHPYEQYFGPGTRLTVT.

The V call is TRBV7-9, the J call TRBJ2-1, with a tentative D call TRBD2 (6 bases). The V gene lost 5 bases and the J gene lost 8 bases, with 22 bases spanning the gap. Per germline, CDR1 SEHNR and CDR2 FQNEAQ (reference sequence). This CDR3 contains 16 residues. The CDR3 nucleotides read TGTGCCAGCAGCCATCCAGCTAGCGACTGGTCCCATGAGCAGTTCTTC. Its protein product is CASSHPASDWSHEQFF.

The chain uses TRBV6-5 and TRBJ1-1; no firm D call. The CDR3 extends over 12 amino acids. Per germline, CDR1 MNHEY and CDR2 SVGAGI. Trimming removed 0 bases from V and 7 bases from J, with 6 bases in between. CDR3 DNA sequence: TGTGCCAGCAGTTACTCGTGGGGTGAAGCTTTCTTT. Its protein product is CASSYSWGEAFF.

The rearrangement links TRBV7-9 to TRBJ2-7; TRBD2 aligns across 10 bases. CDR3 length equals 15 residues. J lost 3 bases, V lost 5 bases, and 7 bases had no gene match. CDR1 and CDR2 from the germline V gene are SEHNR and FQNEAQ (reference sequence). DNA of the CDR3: TGTGCCAGCAGCCCTTCAGCGGGAGGGTTCTACGAGCAGTACTTC. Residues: CASSPSAGGFYEQYF.

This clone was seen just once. This CDR3 is CASSPPGGPDEQYF. CDR3 in DNA: TGTGCCAGCAGCCCGCCGGGGGGGCCCGACGAGCAGTACTTC. The chain links TRBV7-9 to TRBJ2-7, with 8 bases lining up with TRBD2. The CDR3 runs to 14 residues. Germline-derived CDR1 and CDR2 are SEHNR and FQNEAQ (reference sequence). V lost 5 bases and J lost 5; bases outside the gene matches: 8.

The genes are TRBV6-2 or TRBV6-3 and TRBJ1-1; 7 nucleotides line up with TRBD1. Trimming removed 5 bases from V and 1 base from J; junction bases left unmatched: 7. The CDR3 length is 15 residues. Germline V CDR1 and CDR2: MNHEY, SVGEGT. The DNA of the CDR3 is TGTGCCAGCAGTCACGGCGGGACAGAGAACACTGAAGCTTTCTTT. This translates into CASSHGGTENTEAFF.

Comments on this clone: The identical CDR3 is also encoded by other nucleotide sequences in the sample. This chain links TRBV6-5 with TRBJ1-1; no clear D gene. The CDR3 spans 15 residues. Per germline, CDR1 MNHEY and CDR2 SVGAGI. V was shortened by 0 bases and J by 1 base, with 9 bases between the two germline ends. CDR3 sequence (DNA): TGTGCCAGCAGTTACTCGAGGAGGGAGAACACTGAAGCTTTCTTT. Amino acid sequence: CASSYSRRENTEAFF.

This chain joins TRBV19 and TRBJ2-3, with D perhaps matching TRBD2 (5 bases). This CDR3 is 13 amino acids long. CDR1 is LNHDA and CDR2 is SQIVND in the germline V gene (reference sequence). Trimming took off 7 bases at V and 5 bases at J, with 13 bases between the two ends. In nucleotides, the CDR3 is TGTGCCAGTATGGCTAGCAGGAGAGATACGCAGTATTTT. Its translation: CASMASRRDTQYF.

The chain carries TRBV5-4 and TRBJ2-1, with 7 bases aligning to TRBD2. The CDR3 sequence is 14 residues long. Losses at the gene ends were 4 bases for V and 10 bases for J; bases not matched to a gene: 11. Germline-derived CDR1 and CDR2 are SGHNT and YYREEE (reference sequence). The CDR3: CASSLAVGVGEQFF. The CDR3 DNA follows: TGTGCCAGCAGCCTAGCGGTGGGAGTTGGGGAGCAGTTCTTC. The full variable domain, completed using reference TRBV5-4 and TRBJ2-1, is ETGVTQSPTHLIKTRGQQVTLRCSSQSGHNTVSWYQQALGQGPQFIFQYYREEENGRGNFPPRFSGLQFPNYSSELNVNALELDDSALYLCASSLAVGVGEQFFGPGTRLTVL.

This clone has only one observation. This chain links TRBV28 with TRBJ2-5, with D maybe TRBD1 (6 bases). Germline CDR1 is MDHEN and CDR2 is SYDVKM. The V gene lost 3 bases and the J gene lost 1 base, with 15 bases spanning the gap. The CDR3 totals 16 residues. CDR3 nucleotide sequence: TGTGCCAGCAGTTTTAGCACAGGGACGCTCCAAGAGACCCAGTACTTC. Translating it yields CASSFSTGTLQETQYF.

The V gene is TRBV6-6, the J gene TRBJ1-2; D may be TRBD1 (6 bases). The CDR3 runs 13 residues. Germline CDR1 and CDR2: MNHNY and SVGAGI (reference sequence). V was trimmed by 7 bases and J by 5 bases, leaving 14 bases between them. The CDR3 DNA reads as TGTGCCAGCACCTTAAACAGGGCGTATGGCTACACCTTC. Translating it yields CASTLNRAYGYTF.

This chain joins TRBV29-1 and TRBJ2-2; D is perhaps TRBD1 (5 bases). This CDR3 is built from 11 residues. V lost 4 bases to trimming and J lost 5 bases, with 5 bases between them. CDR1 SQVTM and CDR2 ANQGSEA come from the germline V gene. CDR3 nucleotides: TGCAGCGTTGGGACAACCGGGGAGCTGTTTTTT. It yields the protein CSVGTTGELFF.

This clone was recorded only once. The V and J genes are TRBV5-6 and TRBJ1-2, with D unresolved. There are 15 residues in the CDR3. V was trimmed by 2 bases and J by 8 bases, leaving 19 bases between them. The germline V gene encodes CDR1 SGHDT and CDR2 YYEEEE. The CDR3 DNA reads TGTGCCAGCAGCTTCCCCAGCCGGCTGGGAGGGGGCTACACCTTC. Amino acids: CASSFPSRLGGGYTF. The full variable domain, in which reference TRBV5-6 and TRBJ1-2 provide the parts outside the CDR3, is DAGVTQSPTHLIKTRGQQVTLRCSPKSGHDTVSWYQQALGQGPQFIFQYYEEEERQRGNFPDRFSGHQFPNYSSELNVNALLLGDSALYLCASSFPSRLGGGYTFGSGTRLTVV.

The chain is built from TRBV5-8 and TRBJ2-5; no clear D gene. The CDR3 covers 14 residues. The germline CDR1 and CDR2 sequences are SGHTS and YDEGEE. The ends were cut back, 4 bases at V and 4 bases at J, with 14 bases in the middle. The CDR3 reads CASSLVVGGETQYF. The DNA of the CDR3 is TGTGCCAGCAGCCTGGTTGTCGGCGGAGAGACCCAGTACTTC.

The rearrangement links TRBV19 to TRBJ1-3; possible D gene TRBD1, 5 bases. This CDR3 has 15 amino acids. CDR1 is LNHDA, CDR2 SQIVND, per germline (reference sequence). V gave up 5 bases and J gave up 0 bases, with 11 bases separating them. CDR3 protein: CASSPGASSGNTIYF. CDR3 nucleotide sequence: TGTGCCAGTAGTCCCGGGGCTAGCTCTGGAAACACCATATATTTT. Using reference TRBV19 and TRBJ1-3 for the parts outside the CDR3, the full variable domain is DGGITQSPKYLFRKEGQNVTLSCEQNLNHDAMYWYRQDPGQGLRLIYYSQIVNDFQKGDIAEGYSVSREKKESFPLTVTSAQKNPTAFYLCASSPGASSGNTIYFGEGSWLTVV.

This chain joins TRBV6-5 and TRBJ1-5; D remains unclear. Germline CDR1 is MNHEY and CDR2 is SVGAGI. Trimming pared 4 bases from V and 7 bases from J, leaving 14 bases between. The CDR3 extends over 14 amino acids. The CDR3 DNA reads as TGTGCCAGCAGTTCTTTGGGCAAGGACCAGCCCCAGCATTTT. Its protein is CASSSLGKDQPQHF.

The CDR3 region is CASSRLGVYSNQPQHF. CDR3 DNA: TGTGCCAGCAGCCGTTTGGGGGTCTATAGCAATCAGCCCCAGCATTTT. The J gene is TRBJ1-5, the V gene TRBV5-8, with D perhaps matching TRBD1 (5 bases). Looked up from germline, CDR1 is SGHTS and CDR2 is YDEGEE. V shed 4 bases and J shed 0 bases, with 14 bases lying between them. This CDR3 contains 16 residues.